This passage covers 29 T cell receptor beta chains from one sample sequenced in a study of shared clonotypes between healthy human individuals. Data came from immunoSEQ multiplex PCR; TCRdb stores just in-frame clones and leaves some out. The table has roughly 2,000,000 clones, 85% to 95% seen once. Naive CD8 cells lacked CD45RO and underwent positive selection for CCR7, leaving out terminally differentiated effector memory CD45RA+ cells. The sequenced material came from naive CD8+ T cells from PBMCs. These receptors all come from a young man in good health. Some clones in this sample may be carry-over from other donors' samples.

The rearrangement joins TRBV6-5 to TRBJ1-1, with 9 positions matching TRBD1. V was pared by 5 bases and J by 1 base, with 2 bases of the junction left unmatched. Germline V gives CDR1 MNHEY, CDR2 SVGAGI. This CDR3 spans 14 amino acids. The CDR3 loop reads CASSIQGANTEAFF. DNA of the CDR3: TGTGCCAGCAGTATACAGGGGGCGAACACTGAAGCTTTCTTT.

This CDR3 is CSVGGPRGNEQFF. CDR3 coding DNA: TGCAGCGTTGGGGGCCCTCGGGGTAATGAGCAGTTCTTC. The chain employs TRBV29-1 and TRBJ2-1; D could derive from TRBD1 or TRBD2 (5 bases each). The V end lost 4 bases, the J end lost 7 bases, and 14 bases lay between the germline ends. Germline V gene lookup returns CDR1 SQVTM and CDR2 ANQGSEA. CDR3 length: 13 amino acids.

This rearrangement joins TRBV25-1 to TRBJ1-2; D is unclear. The CDR3 extends over 13 amino acids. V was shortened by 6 bases and J by 4 bases, with 12 bases between the two germline ends. The germline gives CDR1 MGHDK, CDR2 SYGVNS. The DNA of the CDR3 is TGTGCCAGCAGCGTAGATGGCCTCTATGGCTACACCTTC. This encodes CASSVDGLYGYTF.

This rearrangement joins TRBV9 to TRBJ1-2; D is unclear. Trimming removed 0 bases at V and 6 bases at J, with 6 bases between. The CDR3 extends over 12 amino acids. Germline V gives CDR1 SGDLS, CDR2 YYNGEE. The CDR3 bases are TGTGCCAGCAGCGTAGATCGGCATGGCTACACCTTC. Its translation is CASSVDRHGYTF.

Worth noting for this clone: Other DNA sequences of this sample code for an identical CDR3. The chain couples TRBV5-6 to TRBJ2-7; D gene ambiguous. Germline V gene sequence: CDR1 SGHDT, CDR2 YYEEEE. V was clipped by 0 bases and J by 1 base, with 5 bases between them. The CDR3 loop spans 13 amino acids. The CDR3 region is CASSLAGSYEQYF. The CDR3 DNA follows: TGTGCCAGCAGCTTGGCCGGATCCTACGAGCAGTACTTC.

The chain carries TRBV5-4 and TRBJ2-5; 10 bases fit TRBD1. The DNA end is a closer match to TRBJ2-7, so the J assignment may be wrong. This CDR3 has 15 amino acids. CDR1 and CDR2 from the germline V gene are SGHNT and YYREEE (reference sequence). CDR3 nucleotide sequence: TGTGCCAGCAGCATCGGGACAGGGGCAGCCTCCGAGCAGTACTTC. Translation: CASSIGTGAASEQYF.

This clone appeared a few times. The chain uses TRBV6-5 and TRBJ2-7; no firm D call. CDR3 size: 16 residues. Trimming cost V 0 bases and J 4 bases, with 16 bases left between them. Germline-derived CDR1 and CDR2 are MNHEY and SVGAGI. CDR3: CASSYSNGEEMYEQYF. The CDR3 nucleotides read TGTGCCAGCAGTTACTCTAACGGAGAAGAAATGTACGAGCAGTACTTC.

This rearrangement joins TRBV4-2 to TRBJ1-1; D may be TRBD1 (5 bases). This CDR3 contains 15 residues. Per germline, CDR1 LGHNA and CDR2 YNFKEQ. Deletions cut 2 bases from V and 2 bases from J, with 12 bases between. CDR3 in DNA: TGTGCCAGCAGCCAATACTCAGGGTTAAACACTGAAGCTTTCTTT. It codes for CASSQYSGLNTEAFF.

V gene TRBV28 combines with J gene TRBJ2-7; 7 bases align to TRBD1. The CDR3 runs 15 residues. V was clipped by 6 bases and J by 2 bases; unmatched bases: 10. Germline loops: CDR1 MDHEN, CDR2 SYDVKM. CDR3 protein: CASSQDRYYPYEQYF. The CDR3 DNA reads TGTGCCAGCAGCCAGGACAGGTATTACCCCTACGAGCAGTACTTC.

The chain is built from TRBV29-1 and TRBJ2-1, with a possible D match to TRBD1 (5 bases). This CDR3 comprises 13 residues. V was pared by 5 bases and J by 9 bases, with 17 bases between. Per germline, CDR1 SQVTM and CDR2 ANQGSEA. The CDR3 DNA reads as TGCAGCGTTAGGGGCAAGCATTGGGGTGAGCAGTTCTTC. This encodes CSVRGKHWGEQFF.

The chain joins TRBV28 to TRBJ1-2, with D uncertain. Trimming took 3 bases from V and 5 from J, leaving 10 bases between them. CDR1 and CDR2 from the germline V gene are MDHEN and SYDVKM. The CDR3 has 13 residues. For the CDR3, the DNA is TGTGCCAGCAGTTTCCTCCTTAGGTATGGCTACACCTTC. It codes for CASSFLLRYGYTF.

The chain recombines TRBV11-2 with TRBJ2-1; unclear D gene. Between the trimmed V and J ends, which lost 1 base and 8 bases, there was a span of 9 bases. CDR3 size: 13 residues. Germline lookup yields CDR1 SGHAT and CDR2 FQNNGV. CDR3 DNA: TGTGCCAGCAGCTTAGCGCTAGGATATGAGCAGTTCTTC. It codes for CASSLALGYEQFF.

The chain links TRBV5-1 to TRBJ2-7, with D possibly matching TRBD2 (6 bases). The CDR3 totals 16 residues. Trimming removed 7 bases from V and 3 bases from J, with 23 bases in between. Germline-derived CDR1 and CDR2 are SGHRS and YFSETQ. The CDR3 loop is CASSCRRWEVRYEQYF. In DNA, the CDR3 is TGCGCCAGCTCCTGCCGACGGTGGGAGGTCCGCTACGAGCAGTACTTC.

This clone was found a few times. V and J are TRBV19 and TRBJ1-1; D is undetermined. V lost 6 bases and J lost 10, with 12 bases in between. Germline V gene lookup returns CDR1 LNHDA and CDR2 SQIVND (reference sequence). The CDR3 covers 11 residues. The CDR3 loop reads CASSQGQRAFF. The CDR3 region has the DNA TGTGCCAGTAGCCAAGGTCAGAGAGCTTTCTTT.

The chain combines TRBV19 with TRBJ2-1, with D possibly TRBD2 on 6 matching bases. The CDR3 has 16 amino acids. Germline-derived CDR1 and CDR2 are LNHDA and SQIVND (reference sequence). V lost 3 bases and J lost 4, with 16 bases in between. The CDR3 spells CASSIGTPAGYNEQFF. In DNA, the CDR3 is TGTGCCAGTAGTATTGGGACGCCCGCGGGGTACAATGAGCAGTTCTTC.

Turning to this clone: This sample also contains other DNA sequences that code for the same CDR3. V is TRBV18 and J is TRBJ2-5; TRBD2 matches at 10 bases. The CDR3 covers 17 residues. Germline CDR1 and CDR2: KGHSH and LQKENI. Trimming removed 0 bases from V and 5 bases from J; junction bases left unmatched: 9. CDR3 amino acids: CASSPPRLAGVLETQYF. CDR3 sequence (DNA): TGTGCCAGCTCACCACCGAGGCTAGCGGGAGTTCTGGAGACCCAGTACTTC.

V is TRBV10-2 and J is TRBJ1-2, with 9 bases aligning to TRBD1. Trimming removed 3 bases from V and 4 bases from J; junction bases left unmatched: 6. The germline CDR1 and CDR2 sequences are WSHSY and SAAADI. The CDR3 spans 15 residues. CDR3 amino acids: CASSEGTGFGYGYTF. The DNA for the CDR3 is TGCGCCAGCAGTGAAGGGACAGGGTTTGGCTATGGCTACACCTTC.

In its sample, this clone was seen once. The rearrangement links TRBV2 to TRBJ2-1, with 10 bases identical to TRBD2. V shed 5 bases and J 5 bases; nucleotides not matched to a gene: 9. The CDR3 consists of 16 residues. Germline values: CDR1 SNHLY, CDR2 FYNNEI. In DNA form, the CDR3 reads TGTGCCAGCAGTCGGCGGCTTCTAGCGGGAGACAATGAGCAGTTCTTC. Amino acid sequence: CASSRRLLAGDNEQFF.

V is TRBV7-9 and J is TRBJ2-3; 8 nucleotides match TRBD2. Trimming removed 10 bases from V and 4 bases from J; junction bases left unmatched: 19. This CDR3 has 17 residues. CDR1 is SEHNR and CDR2 is FQNEAQ in the germline V gene (reference sequence). CDR3 amino acids: CAIDKDLERESPDTQYF. As DNA, the CDR3 is TGTGCCATCGACAAGGACCTCGAGCGGGAGTCCCCAGATACGCAGTATTTT.

V and J are TRBV27 and TRBJ2-5; a weak D match, TRBD2 (5 bases). V was shortened by 2 bases and J by 0 bases, with 13 bases between the two germline ends. The length of the CDR3 is 16 residues. Germline lookup yields CDR1 MNHEY and CDR2 SMNVEV (reference sequence). CDR3 coding DNA: TGTGCCAGCAGTTTAGTCAGCGGTCAGTACCAAGAGACCCAGTACTTC. Translating it yields CASSLVSGQYQETQYF.

This chain uses TRBV7-9 with TRBJ2-1; the match to TRBD2 covers 10 bases. V shed 5 bases and J 0 bases; nucleotides not matched to a gene: 10. This CDR3 is built from 18 residues. CDR1 is SEHNR and CDR2 is FQNEAQ in the germline V gene (reference sequence). Here the CDR3 reads CASSPPLPSGSSYNEQFF. The CDR3 coding sequence is TGTGCCAGCAGCCCTCCGTTGCCTAGCGGGAGCTCCTACAATGAGCAGTTCTTC.

The J gene is TRBJ1-2, the V gene TRBV28; possibly TRBD1 for D (5 bases). The length of the CDR3 is 17 residues. Germline CDR1 is MDHEN and CDR2 is SYDVKM. The germline V and J ends were trimmed by 5 bases and 0 bases, with 19 bases remaining between them. CDR3 in amino acids: CASSPITPGRPNYGYTF. In DNA, the CDR3 is TGTGCCAGCAGTCCAATCACCCCAGGGAGGCCTAACTATGGCTACACCTTC.

The chain recombines TRBV7-9 with TRBJ1-1; D may be TRBD1 (6 bases). Germline V lookup: CDR1 SEHNR, CDR2 FQNEAQ (reference sequence). The CDR3 has 19 amino acids. V dropped 5 bases and J dropped 3 bases, with 28 bases sitting between them. Written as DNA, the CDR3 is TGTGCCAGCAGCCCCTTATATTCAAACTTGCGGACAGTTTACACTGAAGCTTTCTTT. Its translation is CASSPLYSNLRTVYTEAFF.

The V gene is TRBV21-1, the J gene TRBJ2-1; no DNA check was done on the table's D call, TRBD1. TRBV21-1 constitutes a pseudogene. This CDR3 contains 11 residues. CDR3 amino acids: CASGQDRGQFF. DNA of the CDR3: TGTGCCAGCGGCCAAGACAGGGGACAGTTCTTC.

The V call is TRBV5-1, the J call TRBJ2-3; a weak D match, TRBD1 (6 bases). V was clipped by 4 bases and J by 6 bases, with 18 bases between them. The germline gives CDR1 SGHRS, CDR2 YFSETQ. CDR3 length equals 15 residues. The DNA of the CDR3 is TGCGCCAGCAGCAACGGGACACTTGTTAGGGATACGCAGTATTTT. Translating gives CASSNGTLVRDTQYF.

The chain recombines TRBV11-1 with TRBJ2-1, with D tentatively TRBD1 or TRBD2 (6 bases each). Trimming took 5 bases from V and 9 from J, leaving 20 bases between them. Germline V lookup: CDR1 SGHAT, CDR2 FQDESV (reference sequence). CDR3 length equals 15 residues. Here the CDR3 DNA reads TGTGCCAGCAGCCTACTCGGGGGCGGAGTGGGTGAGCAGTTCTTC. Translation gives CASSLLGGGVGEQFF.

The rearrangement uses TRBV7-9 and TRBJ2-7; D is undetermined. V was shortened by 1 base and J by 0 bases, with 13 bases between the two germline ends. CDR3 length: 16 amino acids. Germline loops: CDR1 SEHNR, CDR2 FQNEAQ (reference sequence). In nucleotides, the CDR3 is TGTGCCAGCAGCTTAGGGGCTCTGTTACCCTCCTACGAGCAGTACTTC. Translated, it gives CASSLGALLPSYEQYF.

The chain has TRBV30 and TRBJ1-4; D remains ambiguous. Germline assignment: CDR1 GTSNPN and CDR2 SVGIG (reference sequence). Between the trimmed V and J ends, which lost 0 bases and 6 bases, there was a span of 8 bases. This CDR3 has 13 amino acids. CDR3 residues: CAWSVGLYEKLFF. The CDR3, as DNA: TGTGCCTGGAGTGTTGGACTCTATGAAAAACTGTTTTTT.

This chain uses TRBV19 with TRBJ1-5, with 11 bases lining up with TRBD1. CDR3 size: 18 residues. V dropped 2 bases and J dropped 0; count of bases not matched to a gene: 6. The germline gives CDR1 LNHDA, CDR2 SQIVND (reference sequence). The CDR3, as DNA: TGTGCCAGTAGTATATTTGGACAGGGGGCCTATAGCAATCAGCCCCAGCATTTT. Its translation: CASSIFGQGAYSNQPQHF.